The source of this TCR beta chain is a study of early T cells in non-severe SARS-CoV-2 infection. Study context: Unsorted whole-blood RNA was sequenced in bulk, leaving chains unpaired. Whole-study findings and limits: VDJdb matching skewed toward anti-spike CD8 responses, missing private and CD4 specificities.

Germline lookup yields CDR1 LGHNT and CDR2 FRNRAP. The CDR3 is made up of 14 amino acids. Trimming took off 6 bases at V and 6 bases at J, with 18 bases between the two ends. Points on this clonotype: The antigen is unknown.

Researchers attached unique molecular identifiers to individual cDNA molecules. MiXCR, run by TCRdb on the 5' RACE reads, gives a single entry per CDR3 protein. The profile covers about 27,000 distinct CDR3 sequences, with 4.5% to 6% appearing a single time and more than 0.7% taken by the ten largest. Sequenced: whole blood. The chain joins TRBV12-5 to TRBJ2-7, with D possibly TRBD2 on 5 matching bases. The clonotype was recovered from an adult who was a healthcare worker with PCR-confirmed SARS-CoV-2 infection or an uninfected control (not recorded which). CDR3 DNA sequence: TGTGCTAGTGGCCCGGACTCTCCCGTGGGCGAGCAGTACTTC. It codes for CASGPDSPVGEQYF.